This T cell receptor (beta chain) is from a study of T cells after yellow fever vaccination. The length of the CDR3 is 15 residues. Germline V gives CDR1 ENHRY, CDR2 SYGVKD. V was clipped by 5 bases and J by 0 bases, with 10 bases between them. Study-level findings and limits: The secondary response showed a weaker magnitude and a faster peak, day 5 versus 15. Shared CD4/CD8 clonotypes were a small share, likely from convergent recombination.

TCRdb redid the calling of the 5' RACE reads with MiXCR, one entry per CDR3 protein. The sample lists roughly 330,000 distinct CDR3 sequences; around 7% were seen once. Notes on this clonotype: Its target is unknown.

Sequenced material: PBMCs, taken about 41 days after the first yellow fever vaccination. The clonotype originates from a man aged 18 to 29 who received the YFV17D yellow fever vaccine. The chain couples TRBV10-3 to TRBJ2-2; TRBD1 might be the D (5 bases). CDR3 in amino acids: CAISIGDTNTGELFF. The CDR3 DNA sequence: TGTGCCATCAGTATAGGGGATACGAACACCGGGGAGCTGTTTTTT.